In this sample, the clone carrying this T cell receptor beta chain turned up once. Antigen specificity is unknown. Germline loops: CDR1 MNHNY, CDR2 SVGAGI (reference sequence). V lost 5 bases and J lost 2; bases outside the gene matches: 7. The CDR3 runs 15 residues. This specimen belongs to a study of T cell repertoires in ileal Crohn's disease. At the level of the study: Patients had a median approximately 7.2-year disease duration, and roughly 38% were active smokers.

Sequencing was performed with immunoSEQ multiplex PCR; in TCRdb, only in-frame clones are kept and a portion is missing. The data contain 15,000 or so clones, 70% to 90% of them singletons. Study outcomes and limitations: Endoscopic recurrence occurred in every patient whose clonality exceeded 26.8%. Mucosal expansions were suggested to be mainly CD8 T cells.

Adults with ileal or ileocolonic Crohn's disease and an indication for resection were eligible. V usage is TRBV6-6 and J usage is TRBJ1-2, with TRBD1 identical over 8 bases. The sample comprised ileal tissue. The source is an adult with Crohn's disease. The CDR3: CASSDDRGRNYGYTF. CDR3 nucleotide sequence: TGTGCCAGCAGTGACGACAGGGGTAGGAACTATGGCTACACCTTC.